The clone carrying this T cell receptor beta chain came up once. This sample was included in a study of blood T cell repertoires in COVID-19. Study information: The study drew acute and convalescent COVID-19 samples from the United States, Italy and Spain. Sources were T cells, B-cell-depleted T cells, or PBMCs; the material itself was cDNA or gDNA.

Per the study methods: Quantification of nucleated cells was approximated via reference gene primer amplification. Sequencing was performed with immunoSEQ multiplex PCR; in TCRdb, only in-frame clones are kept and a portion is missing. Clone size and the V and J calls come from that table; the DNA yielded D and trimming. The profile shows about 40,000 clones, 85% to 90% of them singletons. V shed 0 bases and J 4 bases; nucleotides not matched to a gene: 8. The V gene's germline CDR1 is KGHSH and CDR2 LQKENI. The CDR3 length is 17 residues. Sample: peripheral blood. The sequence was collected from a man in his forties or fifties in a cohort sampled during active COVID-19. V gene TRBV18 combines with J gene TRBJ2-1, with 8 bases matching TRBD2. Here the CDR3 DNA reads TGTGCCAGCTCACCACCGGTACCGGGGGGGCCGTACAATGAGCAGTTCTTC. Translation gives CASSPPVPGGPYNEQFF. Using reference TRBV18 and TRBJ2-1 for the parts outside the CDR3, the full variable domain is NAGVMQNPRHLVRRRGQEARLRCSPMKGHSHVYWYRQLPEEGLKFMVYLQKENIIDESGMPKERFSAEFPKEGPSILRIQQVVRGDSAAYFCASSPPVPGGPYNEQFFGPGTRLTVL.